This T cell receptor (beta chain) was captured by sequencing in a study of T-cell reconstitution after alpha-beta-depleted transplantation in children. A TCRbeta library incorporating unique molecular identifiers was prepared. TCRdb used MiXCR to reprocess the PCR reads, holding one entry per CDR3 protein. The table has approximately 120,000 distinct CDR3 sequences, around a tenth seen once. The CDR3 is 15 amino acids. Germline-derived CDR1 and CDR2 are SQVTM and ANQGSEA. Unmatched junction bases numbered 9, after V lost 0 bases and J lost 7 bases. Notes on this clonotype: Its specificity is not known.

General observations from the study: Reportedly, roughly two months post-transplant, alpha-beta T cells arose from several hundred expanded graft clones. The high TCRbeta diversity at day 60 in some patients came from surviving recipient T cells and thymic progenitors. From newly produced T cells came most of the T-cell counts and diversity one year after transplant.

The TCR originated in a girl less than two years old who had a stem cell transplant for combined immunodeficiency, so the T cells may come from the graft donor. Source: PBMCs, mostly from graft donor cells, taken 180 days after TCRalphabeta/CD19-depleted stem cell transplant. This chain uses TRBV29-1 with TRBJ2-1; TRBD1 agrees at 7 bases. In nucleotides, the CDR3 is TGCAGCGTTGAAGATCGGAGACAGGGTCCGAATGAGCAGTTCTTC. It encodes CSVEDRRQGPNEQFF.